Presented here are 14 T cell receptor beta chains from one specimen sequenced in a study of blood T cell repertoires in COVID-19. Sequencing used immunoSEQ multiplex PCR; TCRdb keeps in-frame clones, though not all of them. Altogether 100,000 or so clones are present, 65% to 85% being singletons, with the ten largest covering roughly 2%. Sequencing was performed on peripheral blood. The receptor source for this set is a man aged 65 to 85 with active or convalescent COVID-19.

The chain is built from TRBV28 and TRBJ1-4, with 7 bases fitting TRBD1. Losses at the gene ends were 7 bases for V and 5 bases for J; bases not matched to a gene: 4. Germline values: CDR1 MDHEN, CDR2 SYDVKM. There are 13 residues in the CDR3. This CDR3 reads CASTEGANEKLFF. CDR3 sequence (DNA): TGTGCCAGCACGGAGGGGGCGAATGAAAAACTGTTTTTT.

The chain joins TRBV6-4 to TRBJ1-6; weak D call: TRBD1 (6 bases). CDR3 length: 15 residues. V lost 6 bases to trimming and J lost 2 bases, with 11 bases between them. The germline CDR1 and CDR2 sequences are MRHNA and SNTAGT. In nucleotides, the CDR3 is TGTGCCAGCAGGGAGGACAGACCCTATAATTCACCCCTCCACTTT. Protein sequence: CASREDRPYNSPLHF.

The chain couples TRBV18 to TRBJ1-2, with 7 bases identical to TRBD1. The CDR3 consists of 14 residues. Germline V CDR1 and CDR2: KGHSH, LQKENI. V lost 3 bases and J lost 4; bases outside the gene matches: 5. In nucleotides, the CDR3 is TGTGCCAGCTCACCTGGGACAGAGACCTATGGCTACACCTTC. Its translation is CASSPGTETYGYTF.

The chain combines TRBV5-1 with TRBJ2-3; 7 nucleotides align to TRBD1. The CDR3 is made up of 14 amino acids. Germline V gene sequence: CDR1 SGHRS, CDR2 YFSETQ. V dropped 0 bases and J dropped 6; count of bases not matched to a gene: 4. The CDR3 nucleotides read TGCGCCAGCAGCTTGGGGGACAGCCCCGATACGCAGTATTTT. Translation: CASSLGDSPDTQYF.

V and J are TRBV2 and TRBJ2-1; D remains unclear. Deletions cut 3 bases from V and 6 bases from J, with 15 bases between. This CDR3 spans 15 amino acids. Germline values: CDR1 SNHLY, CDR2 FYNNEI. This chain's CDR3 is CASSEPSSPGNEQFF. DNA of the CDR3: TGTGCCAGCAGTGAGCCATCGAGTCCCGGCAATGAGCAGTTCTTC.

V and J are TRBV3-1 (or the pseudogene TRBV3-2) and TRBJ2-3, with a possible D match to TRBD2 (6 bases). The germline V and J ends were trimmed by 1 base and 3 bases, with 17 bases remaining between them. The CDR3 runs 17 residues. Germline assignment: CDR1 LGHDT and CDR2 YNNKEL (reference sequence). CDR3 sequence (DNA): TGTGCCAGCAGCCAAGTTTACGGGGGATGGGGAACAGATACGCAGTATTTT. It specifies CASSQVYGGWGTDTQYF.

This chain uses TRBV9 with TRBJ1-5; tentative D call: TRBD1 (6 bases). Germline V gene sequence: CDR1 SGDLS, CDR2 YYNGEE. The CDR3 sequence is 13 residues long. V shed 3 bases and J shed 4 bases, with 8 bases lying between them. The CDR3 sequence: CASSGGQNQPQHF. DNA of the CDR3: TGTGCCAGCAGCGGAGGACAGAATCAGCCCCAGCATTTT. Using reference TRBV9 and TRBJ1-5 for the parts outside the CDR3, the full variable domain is DSGVTQTPKHLITATGQRVTLRCSPRSGDLSVYWYQQSLDQGLQFLIQYYNGEERAKGNILERFSAQQFPDLHSELNLSSLELGDSALYFCASSGGQNQPQHFGDGTRLSIL.

The CDR3 loop reads CASSQDLSGGGYNEQFF. The CDR3, as DNA: TGTGCCAGCAGCCAAGATCTTAGCGGGGGGGGTTACAATGAGCAGTTCTTC. The rearrangement joins TRBV4-2 to TRBJ2-1, with 11 bases lining up with TRBD2. V was pared by 0 bases and J by 4 bases, with 5 bases of the junction left unmatched. Germline CDR1 and CDR2: LGHNA and YNFKEQ. The CDR3 contains 17 residues.

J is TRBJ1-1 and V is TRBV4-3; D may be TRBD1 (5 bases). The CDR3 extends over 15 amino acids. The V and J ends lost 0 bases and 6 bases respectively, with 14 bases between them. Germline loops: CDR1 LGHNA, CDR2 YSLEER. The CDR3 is CASSQDPRVPSEAFF. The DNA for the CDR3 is TGCGCCAGCAGCCAAGATCCCAGGGTTCCTTCTGAAGCTTTCTTT.

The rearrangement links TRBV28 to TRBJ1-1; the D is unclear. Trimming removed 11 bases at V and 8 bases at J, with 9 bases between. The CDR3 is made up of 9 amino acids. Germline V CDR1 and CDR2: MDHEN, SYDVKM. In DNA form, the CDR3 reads TGTGCCGGCCTCATGGAAGCTTTCTTT. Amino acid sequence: CAGLMEAFF.

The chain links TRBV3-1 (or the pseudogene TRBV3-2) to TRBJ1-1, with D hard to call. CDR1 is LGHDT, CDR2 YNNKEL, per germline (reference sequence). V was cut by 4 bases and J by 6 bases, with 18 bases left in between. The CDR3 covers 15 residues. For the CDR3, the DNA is TGTGCCAGCAGCCCAATTGAGCGGGGTAGCGCTGAAGCTTTCTTT. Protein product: CASSPIERGSAEAFF.

CDR3 residues: CASSQGQASSGNTIYF. The CDR3, as DNA: TGCGCCAGCAGCCAGGGACAGGCCAGCTCTGGAAACACCATATATTTT. The J gene is TRBJ1-3, the V gene TRBV4-1, with TRBD1 matching over 8 bases. Germline lookup yields CDR1 MGHRA and CDR2 YSYEKL. This CDR3 is built from 16 residues. The trim removed 3 bases at V and 0 bases at J, leaving 4 bases unmatched.

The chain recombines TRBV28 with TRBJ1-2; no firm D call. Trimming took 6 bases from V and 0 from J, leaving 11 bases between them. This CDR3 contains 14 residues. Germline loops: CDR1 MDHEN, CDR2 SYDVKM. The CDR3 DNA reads TGTGCCAGCAGCCCCTCGGAGCCTAACTATGGCTACACCTTC. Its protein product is CASSPSEPNYGYTF.

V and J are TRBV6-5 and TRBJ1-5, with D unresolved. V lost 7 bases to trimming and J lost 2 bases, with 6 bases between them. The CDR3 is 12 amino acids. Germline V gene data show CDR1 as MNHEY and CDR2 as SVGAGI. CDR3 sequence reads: CASTPGNQPQHF. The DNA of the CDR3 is TGTGCCAGCACCCCCGGCAATCAGCCCCAGCATTTT.